A selection of T cell receptor beta chains follows, all from one sample in a study of PD-1 blockade in classical Hodgkin lymphoma. Sequencing used immunoSEQ multiplex PCR; TCRdb keeps in-frame clones, though not all of them. The sample holds roughly 39,000 clones, 70% to 85% seen once. The sequenced sample was peripheral blood mononuclear cells (PBMCs), obtained before the fourth cycle of nivolumab. These receptors came from a human donor with classical Hodgkin lymphoma. CDR3s include the opening cysteine and the closing phenylalanine or tryptophan. A D gene is named only where the DNA matches it firmly. Only some rows state a clone size, as once, few, many or a class for expanded clones.

V gene: TRBV4-2; J gene: TRBJ2-7; D gene: .; clone size: few; CDR3 length: 12; CDR3 DNA: TGTGCCAGCAGCCAAGATCGAAGGGAACAGTACTTC; CDR3 protein: CASSQDRREQYF
V gene: TRBV2; J gene: TRBJ2-5; D gene: TRBD2; clone size: .; CDR3 length: 15; CDR3 DNA: TGTGCCTTATCGGAACTAGCGGGGCGACAAGAGACCCAGTACTTC; CDR3 protein: CALSELAGRQETQYF
V gene: TRBV2; J gene: TRBJ1-4; D gene: .; clone size: few; CDR3 length: 14; CDR3 DNA: TGTGCCAGCAGTGAAGTGGGGGCGGGTGAAAAACTGTTTTTT; CDR3 protein: CASSEVGAGEKLFF
V gene: TRBV14; J gene: TRBJ1-5; D gene: .; clone size: .; CDR3 length: 13; CDR3 DNA: TGTGCCAGCAGCCAGGCAAGGGGTGGGCCCCAGCATTTT; CDR3 protein: CASSQARGGPQHF
V gene: TRBV7-3; J gene: TRBJ2-5; D gene: TRBD2; clone size: .; CDR3 length: 15; CDR3 DNA: TGTGCCAGCAGCCAGACTAGCGGGGTGCAAGAGACCCAGTACTTC; CDR3 protein: CASSQTSGVQETQYF
V gene: TRBV7-2; J gene: TRBJ1-1; D gene: .; clone size: .; CDR3 length: 13; CDR3 DNA: TGTGCCAGCAGCTTCACAATGAACACTGAAGCTTTCTTT; CDR3 protein: CASSFTMNTEAFF
V gene: TRBV6-1; J gene: TRBJ1-2; D gene: .; clone size: few; CDR3 length: 14; CDR3 DNA: TGTGCCAGCAGTGTGCAGGCCGGGGGCTATGGCTACACCTTC; CDR3 protein: CASSVQAGGYGYTF
V gene: TRBV5-1; J gene: TRBJ1-2; D gene: TRBD1; clone size: .; CDR3 length: 14; CDR3 DNA: TGCGCCAGCACCCCCCCAGGGGGGGGTTATGGCTACACCTTC; CDR3 protein: CASTPPGGGYGYTF
V gene: TRBV25-1; J gene: TRBJ1-1; D gene: TRBD1; clone size: .; CDR3 length: 15; CDR3 DNA: TGTGCCAGCAGTGGCCCGGAGACAGGGTACACTGAAGCTTTCTTT; CDR3 protein: CASSGPETGYTEAFF
V gene: TRBV5-4; J gene: TRBJ2-6; D gene: TRBD1; clone size: .; CDR3 length: 18; CDR3 DNA: TGTGCCAGCAGCTTGGCCACAGGGGTTTCCTCTGGGGCCAACGTCCTGACTTTC; CDR3 protein: CASSLATGVSSGANVLTF
V gene: TRBV10-1; J gene: TRBJ1-5; D gene: .; clone size: .; CDR3 length: 18; CDR3 DNA: TGCGCCAGCAGTGAGGCCAGGGTGACGATACGTTCAGGTCAGCCCCAGCATTTT; CDR3 protein: CASSEARVTIRSGQPQHF
V gene: TRBV15; J gene: TRBJ1-1; D gene: .; clone size: .; CDR3 length: 15; CDR3 DNA: TGTGCCACCAGCAGAGTGGCAGGGCCGGGCACTGAAGCTTTCTTT; CDR3 protein: CATSRVAGPGTEAFF
V gene: TRBV9; J gene: TRBJ2-5; D gene: TRBD2; clone size: .; CDR3 length: 15; CDR3 DNA: TGTGCCAGCAGCATTCAGACTAGCGGGGACGAGACCCAGTACTTC; CDR3 protein: CASSIQTSGDETQYF
V gene: TRBV7-9; J gene: TRBJ2-3; D gene: .; clone size: .; CDR3 length: 14; CDR3 DNA: TGTGCCAGCAGCTTGGTCTTCCAGGCAGATACGCAGTATTTT; CDR3 protein: CASSLVFQADTQYF
V gene: TRBV7-9; J gene: TRBJ2-7; D gene: .; clone size: .; CDR3 length: 14; CDR3 DNA: TGTGCCAGCAGCCCACAGGCGATTACCTACGAGCAGTACTTC; CDR3 protein: CASSPQAITYEQYF
V gene: TRBV6-5; J gene: TRBJ1-4; D gene: .; clone size: .; CDR3 length: 15; CDR3 DNA: TGTGCCAGCAGTTACTTGGGTGGACCTAATGAAAAACTGTTTTTT; CDR3 protein: CASSYLGGPNEKLFF
V gene: TRBV5-1; J gene: TRBJ1-4; D gene: .; clone size: .; CDR3 length: 15; CDR3 DNA: TGCGCCAGCAGACCTCTAGAGGGCCGTAATGAAAAACTGTTTTTT; CDR3 protein: CASRPLEGRNEKLFF
V gene: TRBV21-1; J gene: TRBJ1-5; D gene: .; clone size: few; CDR3 length: 16; CDR3 DNA: TGTGCCAGCAGCAAAGGCCAGGGGGCAGTTAATCAGCCCCAGCATTTT; CDR3 protein: CASSKGQGAVNQPQHF
V gene: TRBV11-3; J gene: TRBJ2-2; D gene: TRBD1; clone size: .; CDR3 length: 16; CDR3 DNA: TGTGCCAGCAGCTTTGACAGGGGATTGAACACCGGGGAGCTGTTTTTT; CDR3 protein: CASSFDRGLNTGELFF
V gene: TRBV7-2; J gene: TRBJ2-7; D gene: TRBD1; clone size: .; CDR3 length: 12; CDR3 DNA: TGTGCCAGCAGCCCGACAGGGACAGAGCAGTACTTC; CDR3 protein: CASSPTGTEQYF
V gene: TRBV4-1; J gene: TRBJ1-1; D gene: .; clone size: few; CDR3 length: 14; CDR3 DNA: TGCGCCAGCAGCCAAGTACTTCGGGGGACTGAAGCTTTCTTT; CDR3 protein: CASSQVLRGTEAFF
V gene: TRBV30; J gene: TRBJ2-4; D gene: .; clone size: .; CDR3 length: 13; CDR3 DNA: TGTGCCTGGAGTGTCCAGCCCCAAGACATTCAGTACTTC; CDR3 protein: CAWSVQPQDIQYF
V gene: TRBV6-6; J gene: TRBJ2-5; D gene: .; clone size: .; CDR3 length: 13; CDR3 DNA: TGTGCCAGCAGTTACAGGAGGCGGGAGACCCAGTACTTC; CDR3 protein: CASSYRRRETQYF
V gene: TRBV7-8; J gene: TRBJ1-1; D gene: TRBD1; clone size: .; CDR3 length: 14; CDR3 DNA: TGTGCCAGCAGGACTCAGGGGGCAGGCACTGAAGCTTTCTTT; CDR3 protein: CASRTQGAGTEAFF
V gene: TRBV28; J gene: TRBJ1-4; D gene: .; clone size: .; CDR3 length: 16; CDR3 DNA: TGTGCCAGCAGTTTATCCCTCAGCTCAACTAATGAAAAACTGTTTTTT; CDR3 protein: CASSLSLSSTNEKLFF
V gene: TRBV10-3; J gene: TRBJ1-4; D gene: .; clone size: .; CDR3 length: 11; CDR3 DNA: TGTGCCACCTCTAGTAATGAAAAACTGTTTTTT; CDR3 protein: CATSSNEKLFF
V gene: TRBV4-3; J gene: TRBJ1-2; D gene: .; clone size: .; CDR3 length: 15; CDR3 DNA: TGCGCCAGCAGCCAAGAAAGGGGATCGGGCTATGGCTACACCTTC; CDR3 protein: CASSQERGSGYGYTF
V gene: TRBV7-8; J gene: TRBJ1-5; D gene: .; clone size: .; CDR3 length: 15; CDR3 DNA: TGTGCCAGCAGCTTAGCGGGCCGAAACAATCAGCCCCAGCATTTT; CDR3 protein: CASSLAGRNNQPQHF
V gene: TRBV2; J gene: TRBJ2-1; D gene: TRBD2; clone size: .; CDR3 length: 15; CDR3 DNA: TGTGCCAGCAGGAAGACTAGCGGGGGCCACAATGAGCAGTTCTTC; CDR3 protein: CASRKTSGGHNEQFF
V gene: TRBV5-1; J gene: TRBJ2-5; D gene: TRBD2; clone size: .; CDR3 length: 15; CDR3 DNA: TGCGCCAGCAGCCGGGGGCTAGCGGGCCAAGAGACCCAGTACTTC; CDR3 protein: CASSRGLAGQETQYF
V gene: TRBV28; J gene: TRBJ1-5; D gene: .; clone size: .; CDR3 length: 15; CDR3 DNA: TGTGCCAGCAGTTTAGGGGGCGGGTTGAATCAGCCCCAGCATTTT; CDR3 protein: CASSLGGGLNQPQHF
V gene: TRBV7-9; J gene: TRBJ2-1; D gene: TRBD2; clone size: .; CDR3 length: 15; CDR3 DNA: TGTGCCAGCAGCTTAAGGTTAGCGGGGTCCAATGAGCAGTTCTTC; CDR3 protein: CASSLRLAGSNEQFF
V gene: TRBV6-5; J gene: TRBJ2-3; D gene: .; clone size: .; CDR3 length: 14; CDR3 DNA: TGTGCCAGCAGTTACTCTCCTAGCACAGATACGCAGTATTTT; CDR3 protein: CASSYSPSTDTQYF
V gene: TRBV4-3; J gene: TRBJ2-1; D gene: .; clone size: once; CDR3 length: 14; CDR3 DNA: TGCGCCAGCAGCCAAGTCGGGGGCTACAATGAGCAGTTCTTC; CDR3 protein: CASSQVGGYNEQFF
V gene: TRBV27; J gene: TRBJ2-1; D gene: .; clone size: .; CDR3 length: 16; CDR3 DNA: TGTGCCAGCAGTTTCGGAATCCGGGTCTCCTACAATGAGCAGTTCTTC; CDR3 protein: CASSFGIRVSYNEQFF
V gene: TRBV7-2; J gene: TRBJ2-1; D gene: TRBD2; clone size: .; CDR3 length: 16; CDR3 DNA: TGTGCCAGCAGCTTAGGTCTAGCGGGGGGGATTAATGAGCAGTTCTTC; CDR3 protein: CASSLGLAGGINEQFF
V gene: TRBV13; J gene: TRBJ1-6; D gene: .; clone size: .; CDR3 length: 15; CDR3 DNA: TGTGCCAGCAGGCCAAAGAGCTCCTATAATTCACCCCTCCACTTT; CDR3 protein: CASRPKSSYNSPLHF
V gene: TRBV6-5; J gene: TRBJ1-4; D gene: TRBD1; clone size: .; CDR3 length: 14; CDR3 DNA: TGTGCCAGCAGTTCCGACAGGGGTTGGGAAAAACTGTTTTTT; CDR3 protein: CASSSDRGWEKLFF
V gene: TRBV19; J gene: TRBJ1-2; D gene: TRBD1; clone size: .; CDR3 length: 14; CDR3 DNA: TGTGCCAGTAGTATAGCTCGACAGGGCTATGGCTACACCTTC; CDR3 protein: CASSIARQGYGYTF
V gene: TRBV7-6; J gene: TRBJ2-2; D gene: .; clone size: few; CDR3 length: 15; CDR3 DNA: TGTGCCAGCAGCTCGGACGGGTTGAACACCGGGGAGCTGTTTTTT; CDR3 protein: CASSSDGLNTGELFF
V gene: TRBV11-1; J gene: TRBJ2-7; D gene: .; clone size: .; CDR3 length: 12; CDR3 DNA: TGTGCCAGCAGCTTAGAAGGCTACGAGCAGTACTTC; CDR3 protein: CASSLEGYEQYF
V gene: TRBV7-3; J gene: TRBJ2-2; D gene: .; clone size: .; CDR3 length: 15; CDR3 DNA: TGTGCCAGCAGCCCAGAAGACACCTCATCAAGGGAGCTGTTTTTT; CDR3 protein: CASSPEDTSSRELFF
V gene: TRBV4-1; J gene: TRBJ2-3; D gene: TRBD1; clone size: .; CDR3 length: 16; CDR3 DNA: TGCGCCAGCAGCCAAGAAGAAGGGGGCGCCACAGATACGCAGTATTTT; CDR3 protein: CASSQEEGGATDTQYF
V gene: TRBV7-2; J gene: TRBJ1-2; D gene: TRBD1; clone size: .; CDR3 length: 13; CDR3 DNA: TGTGCCAGCAGCGGACAGGGAGACTATGGCTACACCTTC; CDR3 protein: CASSGQGDYGYTF
V gene: TRBV5-1; J gene: TRBJ1-2; D gene: .; clone size: few; CDR3 length: 15; CDR3 DNA: TGCGCCAGCAGCCCTTTAGCGCGCGAGCCTCGGCCCTACACCTTC; CDR3 protein: CASSPLAREPRPYTF